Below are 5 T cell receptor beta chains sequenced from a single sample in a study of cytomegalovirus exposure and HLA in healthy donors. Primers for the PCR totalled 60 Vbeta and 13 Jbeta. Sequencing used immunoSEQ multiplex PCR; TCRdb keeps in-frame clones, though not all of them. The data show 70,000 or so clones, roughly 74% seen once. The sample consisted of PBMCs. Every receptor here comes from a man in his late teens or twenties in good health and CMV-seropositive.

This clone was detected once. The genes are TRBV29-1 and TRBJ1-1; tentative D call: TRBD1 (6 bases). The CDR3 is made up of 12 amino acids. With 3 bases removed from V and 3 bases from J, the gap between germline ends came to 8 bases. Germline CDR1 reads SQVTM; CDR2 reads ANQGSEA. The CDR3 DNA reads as TGCAGCGTTGATACAGGGTACACTGAAGCTTTCTTT. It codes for CSVDTGYTEAFF.

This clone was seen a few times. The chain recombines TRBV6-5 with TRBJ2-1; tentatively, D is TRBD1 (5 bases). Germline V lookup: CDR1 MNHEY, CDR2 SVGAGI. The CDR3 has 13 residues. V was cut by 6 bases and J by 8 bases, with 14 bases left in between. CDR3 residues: CASSSGFADEQFF. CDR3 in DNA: TGTGCCAGCAGCTCAGGGTTCGCAGATGAGCAGTTCTTC.

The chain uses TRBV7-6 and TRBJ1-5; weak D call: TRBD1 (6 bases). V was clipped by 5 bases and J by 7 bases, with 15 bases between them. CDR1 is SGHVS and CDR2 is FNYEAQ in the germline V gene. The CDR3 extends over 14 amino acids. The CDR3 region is CASSLGGAGQPQHF. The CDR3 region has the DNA TGTGCCAGCAGCCTCGGGGGGGCGGGCCAGCCCCAGCATTTT.

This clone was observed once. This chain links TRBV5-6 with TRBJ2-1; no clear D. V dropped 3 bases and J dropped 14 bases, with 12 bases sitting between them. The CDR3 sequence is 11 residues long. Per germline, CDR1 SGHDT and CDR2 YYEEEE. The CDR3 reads CASSWQVDKFF. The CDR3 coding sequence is TGTGCCAGCAGCTGGCAGGTGGATAAGTTCTTC.

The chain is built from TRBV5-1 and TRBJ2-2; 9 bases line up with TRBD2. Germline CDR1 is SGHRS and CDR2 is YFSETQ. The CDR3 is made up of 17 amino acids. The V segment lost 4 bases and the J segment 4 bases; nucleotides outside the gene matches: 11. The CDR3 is CASSPQPGLASTGELFF. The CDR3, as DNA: TGCGCCAGCAGCCCTCAACCGGGACTAGCTAGCACCGGGGAGCTGTTTTTT.